The 23 T cell receptor beta chains reported below all come from one sample, sequenced in a study of cytomegalovirus exposure and HLA in healthy donors. The PCR made use of 60 Vbeta and 13 Jbeta primers. Profiled with immunoSEQ multiplex PCR; TCRdb holds only in-frame clones, not every one. Of under 200,000 clones listed, approximately 82% are singletons. The sequenced material came from PBMCs. The receptors derive from a male donor in good health and CMV-seropositive.

This rearrangement joins TRBV30 to TRBJ1-5, with 7 bases matching TRBD1. Germline lookup yields CDR1 GTSNPN and CDR2 SVGIG (reference sequence). The junction had 1 base not matched to a gene; V was cut back by 0 bases and J by 5 bases. The CDR3 spans 13 residues. CDR3 loop: CAWSVGQDQPQHF. For the CDR3, the DNA is TGTGCCTGGAGTGTAGGACAGGATCAGCCCCAGCATTTT.

This clone has only a few counts. This sequence joins TRBV5-1 and TRBJ2-1; TRBD2 aligns across 13 bases. The CDR3 covers 14 residues. The germline gives CDR1 SGHRS, CDR2 YFSETQ. The V gene end was trimmed by 7 bases and the J gene end by 7 bases; junction bases not matched to a gene: 5. The CDR3 is CASGLAGVTNEQFF. DNA of the CDR3: TGCGCCAGCGGACTAGCGGGGGTCACGAATGAGCAGTTCTTC.

This sequence joins TRBV4-3 and TRBJ2-3, with TRBD1 identical over 7 bases. The CDR3 spans 14 residues. V shed 5 bases, J shed 0 bases, and the junction held 2 bases outside the gene matches. The germline V gene encodes CDR1 LGHNA and CDR2 YSLEER. CDR3 bases: TGCGCCAGCAGCTTGGGACAGAGCACAGATACGCAGTATTTT. Its translation is CASSLGQSTDTQYF.

V is TRBV4-1 and J is TRBJ2-1; 8 bases map to TRBD2. Trimming cost V 4 bases and J 5 bases; bases outside gene matches: 4. The CDR3 sequence is 14 residues long. Per germline, CDR1 MGHRA and CDR2 YSYEKL. The chain's CDR3 is CASSRTSRNNEQFF. The CDR3 region has the DNA TGCGCCAGCAGCCGGACTAGCAGAAACAATGAGCAGTTCTTC.

This chain links TRBV5-1 with TRBJ2-3; TRBD2 matches at 10 bases. With 4 bases clipped from V and 3 bases from J, the junction kept 11 bases outside the gene matches. CDR3 size: 17 residues. Germline assignment: CDR1 SGHRS and CDR2 YFSETQ. The DNA of the CDR3 is TGCGCCAGCAGCGGTCTCCTCGCTAGCGGGGGAACAGATACGCAGTATTTT. It codes for CASSGLLASGGTDTQYF.

The V and J genes are TRBV5-1 and TRBJ2-5; D may be TRBD2 (6 bases). The CDR3 loop spans 15 amino acids. V dropped 2 bases and J dropped 4 bases, with 15 bases sitting between them. The germline V gene encodes CDR1 SGHRS and CDR2 YFSETQ. CDR3 region: CASSFTGTSAETQYF. DNA for the CDR3: TGCGCCAGCAGCTTCACCGGGACTTCGGCAGAGACCCAGTACTTC.

The rearrangement joins TRBV5-1 to TRBJ1-4; TRBD1 aligns across 8 bases. This CDR3 is built from 17 residues. The V segment lost 0 bases and the J segment 2 bases; nucleotides outside the gene matches: 6. Germline V lookup: CDR1 SGHRS, CDR2 YFSETQ. The CDR3 region has the DNA TGCGCCAGCAGCTTGGCCCCAGGGGGCGAGACTAATGAAAAACTGTTTTTT. Translating it yields CASSLAPGGETNEKLFF.

V is TRBV10-2 and J is TRBJ2-2; 7 bases match TRBD1. The CDR3 consists of 18 residues. The germline V gene has CDR1 WSHSY and CDR2 SAAADI. V was clipped by 6 bases and J by 1 base; unmatched bases: 14. This CDR3 is CASRQSEGDRVNTGELFF. CDR3 DNA: TGCGCCAGCAGGCAGAGCGAGGGAGACAGGGTGAACACCGGGGAGCTGTTTTTT.

V gene TRBV6-5 combines with J gene TRBJ1-2, with 7 bases aligning to TRBD1. The CDR3 is 13 amino acids. V was clipped by 6 bases and J by 8 bases; unmatched bases: 9. From germline, CDR1 is MNHEY and CDR2 SVGAGI. This CDR3 is CASRQDDRVGYTF. DNA for the CDR3: TGTGCCAGCAGACAAGATGACAGGGTGGGCTACACCTTC.

The chain carries TRBV27 and TRBJ1-2; weak D call: TRBD1 (6 bases). Trimming pared 5 bases from V and 5 bases from J, leaving 12 bases between. This CDR3 is built from 13 residues. Germline V CDR1 and CDR2: MNHEY, SMNVEV (reference sequence). CDR3 loop: CASSTMDSYGYTF. As DNA, the CDR3 is TGTGCCAGCAGTACGATGGACAGTTATGGCTACACCTTC.

In the case of this clone: Other DNA sequences of this sample code for an identical CDR3. This CDR3 reads CASSLNMQETQYF. DNA for the CDR3: TGTGCCAGTAGTTTAAACATGCAAGAGACCCAGTACTTC. This chain joins TRBV25-1 and TRBJ2-5; D gene ambiguous. The V end was cut by 9 bases, the J end by 2 bases, with 13 bases between. This CDR3 has 13 amino acids. Germline values: CDR1 MGHDK, CDR2 SYGVNS.

Concerning this clone itself: The same CDR3 is also encoded by other DNA sequences in this sample. The J gene is TRBJ1-6, the V gene TRBV6-5; D call uncertain. Germline loops: CDR1 MNHEY, CDR2 SVGAGI. V was pared by 0 bases and J by 9 bases, with 12 bases between. This CDR3 spans 15 amino acids. The CDR3 here is CASSYSDSGGSPLHF. In nucleotides, the CDR3 is TGTGCCAGCAGTTACTCGGACTCGGGAGGTTCACCCCTCCACTTT.

With regard to this clone: At one of its ends the junction is not consistent with the germline gene, which may arise from a read error. This chain joins TRBV7-2 and TRBJ1-1; D ambiguous. This CDR3 has 13 amino acids. CDR1 SGHTA and CDR2 FQGNSA come from the germline V gene. The CDR3 reads CASNLERFTEAFF. As DNA, the CDR3 is TGTGCCAGCAACTTAGAGCGTTTCACTGAAGCTTTCTTT.

V and J are TRBV6-5 and TRBJ2-1; TRBD2 aligns across 7 bases. CDR3 length: 14 amino acids. Germline CDR1 and CDR2: MNHEY and SVGAGI. The trim removed 4 bases at V and 0 bases at J, leaving 0 bases unmatched. CDR3 nucleotides: TGTGCCAGCAGTTGGGGGGGCTCCTACAATGAGCAGTTCTTC. It is translated as CASSWGGSYNEQFF.

This rearrangement joins TRBV18 to TRBJ2-1; 7 bases map to TRBD2. Germline V gene sequence: CDR1 KGHSH, CDR2 LQKENI. The V gene end was trimmed by 3 bases and the J gene end by 9 bases; junction bases not matched to a gene: 5. The CDR3 spans 13 residues. CDR3 sequence (DNA): TGTGCCAGCTCACCCGTGGGGGGGGTTGAGCAGTTCTTC. Its protein is CASSPVGGVEQFF. Combining the CDR3 with reference TRBV18 and TRBJ2-1 gives the whole variable domain NAGVMQNPRHLVRRRGQEARLRCSPMKGHSHVYWYRQLPEEGLKFMVYLQKENIIDESGMPKERFSAEFPKEGPSILRIQQVVRGDSAAYFCASSPVGGVEQFFGPGTRLTVL.

This clone appeared a single time. This chain joins TRBV30 and TRBJ2-1, with 7 positions matching TRBD1. CDR1 is GTSNPN and CDR2 is SVGIG in the germline V gene (reference sequence). CDR3 length: 14 amino acids. Trimming at V came to 3 bases and at J to 4 bases, leaving 6 bases not matched to a gene. The CDR3, as DNA: TGTGCCTGGAGCACCGGGACAGCTTACAATGAGCAGTTCTTC. This codes for CAWSTGTAYNEQFF. Looking up the rest from reference TRBV30 and TRBJ2-1 gives the full variable domain: SQTIHQWPATLVQPVGSPLSLECTVEGTSNPNLYWYRQAAGRGLQLLFYSVGIGQISSEVPQNLSASRPQDRQFILSSKKLLLSDSGFYLCAWSTGTAYNEQFFGPGTRLTVL.

This chain connects TRBV7-2 to TRBJ2-3; TRBD2 agrees at 13 bases. CDR1 SGHTA and CDR2 FQGNSA come from the germline V gene. V was clipped by 6 bases and J by 4 bases; unmatched bases: 4. CDR3 length equals 15 residues. CDR3: CASSRGLAGADTQYF. In DNA form, the CDR3 reads TGTGCCAGCAGTAGAGGACTAGCGGGAGCAGATACGCAGTATTTT.

V and J are TRBV5-1 and TRBJ1-1; a possible D gene is TRBD1 (6 bases). The CDR3 runs to 15 residues. Trimming stripped 0 bases from V and 0 bases from J, with 9 bases between. The germline V gene encodes CDR1 SGHRS and CDR2 YFSETQ. The CDR3 DNA follows: TGCGCCAGCAGCTTGGTGGCAGGGGTGAACACTGAAGCTTTCTTT. Translated, it gives CASSLVAGVNTEAFF.

J is TRBJ1-2 and V is TRBV19; TRBD1 matches at 10 bases. Germline CDR1 and CDR2: LNHDA and SQIVND (reference sequence). Trimming took 5 bases from V and 8 from J; bases not matched to a gene: 8. This CDR3 comprises 14 residues. The CDR3 DNA follows: TGTGCCAGTAGTGACAGGGGGCGTTTGGGAGGCTACACCTTC. Protein sequence: CASSDRGRLGGYTF.

CDR3: CASSPQGLAGVADTQYF. In DNA form, the CDR3 reads TGCGCCAGCAGCCCGCAAGGGCTAGCGGGAGTAGCAGATACGCAGTATTTT. V usage is TRBV4-3 and J usage is TRBJ2-3, with 10 bases aligning to TRBD2. Looked up from germline, CDR1 is LGHNA and CDR2 is YSLEER. V dropped 4 bases and J dropped 4; count of bases not matched to a gene: 11. The CDR3 totals 17 residues.

This clone was observed once. The J gene is TRBJ2-7, the V gene TRBV18; a possible D gene is TRBD1 (5 bases). Trimming cost V 3 bases and J 7 bases, with 16 bases left between them. Germline V gene data show CDR1 as KGHSH and CDR2 as LQKENI. The CDR3 contains 14 residues. The CDR3 reads CASSPPSRAGEQYF. The CDR3 coding sequence is TGTGCCAGCTCACCTCCCTCCAGGGCCGGGGAGCAGTACTTC.

This chain uses TRBV5-1 with TRBJ1-1; D is undetermined. Germline CDR1 SGHRS, CDR2 YFSETQ. The V and J ends lost 4 bases and 3 bases respectively, with 10 bases between them. CDR3 length: 13 amino acids. The CDR3 spells CASSPPRYTEAFF. DNA for the CDR3: TGCGCCAGCAGCCCCCCGCGGTACACTGAAGCTTTCTTT.

The chain joins TRBV18 to TRBJ2-7; 8 bases fit TRBD1. Germline loops: CDR1 KGHSH, CDR2 LQKENI. V shed 2 bases, J shed 2 bases, and the junction held 5 bases outside the gene matches. CDR3 length equals 15 residues. CDR3 DNA: TGTGCCAGCTCACCATCAGGGGGCGCAGCCTACGAGCAGTACTTC. This gives the protein CASSPSGGAAYEQYF. Filled out from reference TRBV18 and TRBJ2-7, the complete variable domain reads NAGVMQNPRHLVRRRGQEARLRCSPMKGHSHVYWYRQLPEEGLKFMVYLQKENIIDESGMPKERFSAEFPKEGPSILRIQQVVRGDSAAYFCASSPSGGAAYEQYFGPGTRLTVT.